The 23 T cell receptor beta chains below come from one sample, sequenced in a study of early T cells in non-severe SARS-CoV-2 infection. TCRdb passed the 5' RACE reads through MiXCR, listing each CDR3 protein once. In the table there are 15,000 to 20,000 distinct CDR3 sequences, about 5.5% of which are singletons. The specimen was whole blood. The receptors shown here come from an adult who was a healthcare worker with PCR-confirmed SARS-CoV-2 infection or an uninfected control (not recorded which).

The sample holds many counts of this clonotype. The chain employs TRBV11-2 and TRBJ2-5; no clear D. Germline V CDR1 and CDR2: SGHAT, FQNNGV. CDR3 length: 13 amino acids. The ends were cut back, 5 bases at V and 2 bases at J, with 9 bases in the middle. In nucleotides, the CDR3 is TGTGCCAGCAGCCCCGAACCGCAAGAGACCCAGTACTTC. Translation gives CASSPEPQETQYF.

CDR3 in amino acids: CAWSAGLAVNTGELFF. The CDR3 nucleotides are TGTGCCTGGAGTGCGGGACTAGCGGTCAACACCGGGGAGCTGTTTTTT. V is TRBV30 and J is TRBJ2-2, with 11 positions matching TRBD2. The CDR3 loop spans 16 amino acids. CDR1 is GTSNPN and CDR2 is SVGIG in the germline V gene (reference sequence). V gave up 1 base and J gave up 2 bases; unmatched junction bases: 3. Filled out from reference TRBV30 and TRBJ2-2, the complete variable domain reads SQTIHQWPATLVQPVGSPLSLECTVEGTSNPNLYWYRQAAGRGLQLLFYSVGIGQISSEVPQNLSASRPQDRQFILSSKKLLLSDSGFYLCAWSAGLAVNTGELFFGEGSRLTVL.

This clonotype was picked up many times. The chain has TRBV28 and TRBJ2-2; possibly TRBD1 or TRBD2 for D (5 bases each). Germline V gene data show CDR1 as MDHEN and CDR2 as SYDVKM. V shed 4 bases and J shed 7 bases, with 13 bases lying between them. CDR3 length: 14 amino acids. The CDR3 here is CASSSGTPGGELFF. The CDR3, as DNA: TGTGCCAGCAGTTCCGGGACCCCGGGCGGGGAGCTGTTTTTT.

In its sample, this clonotype was seen many times. This sequence joins TRBV30 and TRBJ1-1; possible D gene TRBD1, 6 bases. V lost 5 bases and J lost 5, with 15 bases in between. The CDR3 length is 13 residues. CDR1 is GTSNPN, CDR2 SVGIG, per germline (reference sequence). In DNA, the CDR3 is TGTGCCTGGGAGGCGTGGGGGCAGACTGAAGCTTTCTTT. Its protein product is CAWEAWGQTEAFF.

This clonotype is classed as medium-sized. V usage is TRBV11-2 and J usage is TRBJ2-7; D remains ambiguous. Trimming shortened V by 4 bases and J by 3 bases, and 16 bases separated the two germline ends. There are 15 residues in the CDR3. CDR1 SGHAT and CDR2 FQNNGV come from the germline V gene. In DNA, the CDR3 is TGTGCCAGCAGCTACACAGACGGATCGGACTACGAGCAGTACGTC. Its protein is CASSYTDGSDYEQYV.

This sequence joins TRBV27 and TRBJ1-1, with D unclear. CDR1 and CDR2 from the germline V gene are MNHEY and SMNVEV (reference sequence). V lost 0 bases, J lost 1 base, and 12 bases lay in between. CDR3 size: 16 residues. Written as DNA, the CDR3 is TGTGCCAGCAGTTTATCGTTAGCCCCCCCGAACACTGAAGCTTTCTTT. It codes for CASSLSLAPPNTEAFF.

The table lists this clonotype with many counts. V and J are TRBV4-3 and TRBJ2-1; 14 bases are a match to TRBD2. V shed 4 bases, J shed 10 bases, and the junction held 3 bases outside the gene matches. The V gene's germline CDR1 is LGHNA and CDR2 YSLEER. There are 14 residues in the CDR3. The CDR3 sequence is CASSLTSGRAEQFF. CDR3 in DNA: TGCGCCAGCAGCCTGACTAGCGGGAGGGCGGAGCAGTTCTTC.

The rearrangement links TRBV27 to TRBJ2-7; D gene uncertain. Germline V lookup: CDR1 MNHEY, CDR2 SMNVEV (reference sequence). V was cut by 1 base and J by 2 bases, with 9 bases left in between. The CDR3 consists of 14 residues. Here the CDR3 reads CASSLYSSTYEQYF. CDR3 nucleotide sequence: TGTGCCAGCAGTTTATACTCATCGACCTACGAGCAGTACTTC.

For this clonotype: This may stem from a read error, because a much larger clone lies one nucleotide away. V usage is TRBV7-8 and J usage is TRBJ1-4; no reliable D call. Deletions cut 0 bases from V and 8 bases from J, with 13 bases between. The CDR3 consists of 15 residues. Germline assignment: CDR1 SGHVS and CDR2 FQNEAQ. The CDR3: CASSLATGSGEKLFF. CDR3 DNA: TGTGCCAGCAGCTTAGCGACGGGATCGGGGGAAAAACTGTTTTTT.

The table lists this clonotype with many counts. This sequence joins TRBV20-1 and TRBJ2-2; 9 bases match TRBD2. The CDR3 runs to 14 residues. Germline V gives CDR1 DFQATT, CDR2 SNEGSKA (reference sequence). V was clipped by 2 bases and J by 4 bases; unmatched bases: 2. This chain's CDR3 is CSARLAGSTGELFF. For the CDR3, the DNA is TGCAGTGCTAGACTAGCGGGAAGCACCGGGGAGCTGTTTTTT.

This clonotype was recorded many times. The rearrangement uses TRBV6-2 or TRBV6-3 and TRBJ2-7; 10 positions match TRBD1. The CDR3 runs 15 residues. The ends lost 7 bases at V and 5 bases at J; junction bases unmatched: 11. The germline V gene has CDR1 MNHEY and CDR2 SVGEGT. Here the CDR3 reads CASKGGTGELDEQYV. The CDR3 region has the DNA TGTGCCAGCAAGGGGGGGACAGGGGAGTTGGACGAGCAGTACGTC.

This clonotype was counted at least ten times. The V gene is TRBV20-1, the J gene TRBJ2-7; D is unresolved. The CDR3 extends over 13 amino acids. Trimming stripped 4 bases from V and 3 bases from J, with 13 bases between. CDR1 DFQATT and CDR2 SNEGSKA come from the germline V gene (reference sequence). The CDR3: CSATDLSIYEQYF. The CDR3 DNA is TGCAGTGCTACAGACTTATCCATCTACGAGCAGTACTTC.

The sample holds many counts of this clonotype. The J gene is TRBJ1-4, the V gene TRBV11-2; D ambiguous. Germline V lookup: CDR1 SGHAT, CDR2 FQNNGV. Trimming took off 2 bases at V and 4 bases at J, with 14 bases between the two ends. The CDR3 has 16 residues. The CDR3 spells CASSLNLASRNEKLFF. In DNA, the CDR3 is TGTGCCAGCAGCTTAAATCTCGCCAGCCGTAATGAAAAACTGTTTTTT. The full variable domain, completed using reference TRBV11-2 and TRBJ1-4, is EAGVAQSPRYKIIEKRQSVAFWCNPISGHATLYWYQQILGQGPKLLIQFQNNGVVDDSQLPKDRFSAERLKGVDSTLKIQPAKLEDSAVYLCASSLNLASRNEKLFFGSGTQLSVL.

This clonotype appeared many times. The chain joins TRBV28 to TRBJ1-1; the D is unclear. The germline V and J ends were trimmed by 3 bases and 2 bases, with 10 bases remaining between them. Germline CDR1 MDHEN, CDR2 SYDVKM. The CDR3 covers 14 residues. The DNA of the CDR3 is TGTGCCAGCAGTTTGGAACAGAGAAACACTGAAGCTTTCTTT. Amino acid sequence: CASSLEQRNTEAFF.

This clonotype occurred many times. The CDR3 DNA reads as TGTGCCAGCACGGACGCTCCCACAGATACGCAGTATTTT. This encodes CASTDAPTDTQYF. The rearrangement joins TRBV13 to TRBJ2-3; D ambiguous. Germline V CDR1 and CDR2: PRHDT, FYEKMQ (reference sequence). V was pared by 7 bases and J by 2 bases, with 10 bases between. The CDR3 runs to 13 residues.

This clonotype has ten or more counts. J is TRBJ2-1 and V is TRBV9, with TRBD2 as a possible D gene (6 bases). Germline CDR1 and CDR2: SGDLS and YYNGEE. V shed 4 bases and J shed 1 base, with 12 bases lying between them. This CDR3 is built from 15 residues. The CDR3 loop reads CASSSRAGSYNEQFF. DNA of the CDR3: TGTGCCAGCAGCTCCCGAGCGGGTTCCTACAATGAGCAGTTCTTC.

This clonotype has at least ten counts. The chain employs TRBV7-2 and TRBJ2-5; D is unclear. Germline V CDR1 and CDR2: SGHTA, FQGNSA. Trimming stripped 2 bases from V and 1 base from J, with 8 bases between. The CDR3 is 14 residues long. In DNA form, the CDR3 reads TGTGCCAGCAGCTTACTTAGGTCCCAAGAGACCCAGTACTTC. Translating gives CASSLLRSQETQYF.

There are many counts of this clonotype. The chain couples TRBV7-3 to TRBJ2-1; perhaps D is TRBD1 or TRBD2 (5 bases each). CDR3 length: 15 residues. V gave up 0 bases and J gave up 6 bases, with 12 bases separating them. Germline CDR1 SGHTA, CDR2 FQGTGA. This chain's CDR3 is CASSLTQGRGNEQFF. The CDR3 DNA reads TGTGCCAGCAGCTTAACGCAGGGTCGGGGCAATGAGCAGTTCTTC.

This clonotype was found many times. The chain uses TRBV6-6 and TRBJ2-3; tentatively, D is TRBD1 (5 bases). Germline V lookup: CDR1 MNHNY, CDR2 SVGAGI (reference sequence). The CDR3 contains 17 residues. Trimming removed 0 bases from V and 0 bases from J, with 13 bases in between. CDR3: CASSYSTVAISTDTQYF. Written as DNA, the CDR3 is TGTGCCAGCAGTTACTCGACAGTGGCGATTAGCACAGATACGCAGTATTTT.

This clonotype was recorded at least ten times. The chain combines TRBV4-1 with TRBJ1-3, with unresolved D. V was cut by 0 bases and J by 4 bases, with 16 bases left in between. The germline V gene has CDR1 MGHRA and CDR2 YSYEKL. This CDR3 is 17 amino acids long. Written as DNA, the CDR3 is TGCGCCAGCAGCCAAGATTCTTGGGGAGGGAACGGAAACACCATATATTTT. This sequence encodes CASSQDSWGGNGNTIYF.

The chain joins TRBV27 to TRBJ2-3; D may match TRBD1 or TRBD2 (5 bases each). The CDR3 runs 17 residues. The ends were cut back, 5 bases at V and 3 bases at J, with 21 bases in the middle. Germline CDR1 reads MNHEY; CDR2 reads SMNVEV (reference sequence). CDR3 sequence: CASSPGRGGIVTDTQYF. Here the CDR3 DNA reads TGTGCCAGCAGTCCTGGCCGGGGCGGAATAGTTACAGATACGCAGTATTTT.

This clonotype was detected a few times. The J gene is TRBJ2-1, the V gene TRBV7-9, with no clear D. V was trimmed by 2 bases and J by 6 bases, leaving 5 bases between them. Germline V CDR1 and CDR2: SEHNR, FQNEAQ (reference sequence). The CDR3 is 12 residues long. CDR3 nucleotides: TGTGCCAGCAGCTTACGTCCCAATGAGCAGTTCTTC. Translating it yields CASSLRPNEQFF.

This clonotype was detected ten times or more. The chain couples TRBV11-2 to TRBJ2-3; 13 bases line up with TRBD2. Germline V gene sequence: CDR1 SGHAT, CDR2 FQNNGV. The CDR3 loop spans 16 amino acids. Losses at the gene ends were 6 bases for V and 2 bases for J; bases not matched to a gene: 5. CDR3 nucleotide sequence: TGTGCCAGCAGACGACTAGCGGGAGGTTCCACAGATACGCAGTATTTT. This encodes CASRRLAGGSTDTQYF.